This TCR beta chain was sequenced for a study of blood T cell repertoires in COVID-19. Study information: There were acute and convalescent COVID-19 samples, and they came from the United States, Italy and Spain.

Germline assignment: CDR1 KGHDR and CDR2 SFDVKD. J lost 0 bases, V lost 3 bases, and 10 bases had no gene match. CDR3 length equals 18 residues. In the authors' methods: Researchers report that nucleated cell counts were estimated from reference gene primer amplification. Produced via immunoSEQ multiplex PCR; TCRdb's table is partial and in-frame only. V and J calls and clone size are given by that table; D and trimming were obtained from the DNA. The sample lists roughly 250,000 clones, 88% occurring once. Sequences were obtained from peripheral blood. The rearrangement joins TRBV24-1 to TRBJ2-3, with TRBD2 matching 8 bases. This receptor was identified in a woman in her 30s with acute or convalescent COVID-19. Here the CDR3 DNA reads TGTGCCACCAGTGATCCGCTGACTAGCGCGACTAGCACAGATACGCAGTATTTT. This codes for CATSDPLTSATSTDTQYF.